These 15 T cell receptor beta chains were sequenced from one sample in a study of shared clonotypes between healthy human individuals (dated by TCRdb to the early 2020s). To prepare the library, the immunoSEQ multiplex PCR assay was applied. TCRdb obtained this table from immuneACCESS and retained in-frame rearrangements with V and J assigned. These tables miss some clones; where compared with another copy, unresolved V genes account for less than half of the shortfall, and the remainder is unexplained. Recorded for this sample are about 1.1 million clones; 75% to 80% of them occurred a single time. More than 0.5% of the sample goes to the ten largest clones. Sequenced sample: memory CD4+ T cells from PBMCs. Reading the label with the study, this specimen's cell subset or site is: CD45RA-negative fraction. These receptors were collected from a man younger than 35 in good health. Some clones in this sample may be carry-over from other donors' samples.

The chain employs TRBV5-4 and TRBJ2-3, with D maybe TRBD1 (5 bases). CDR1 SGHNT and CDR2 YYREEE come from the germline V gene (reference sequence). The CDR3 runs 14 residues. V dropped 9 bases and J dropped 1 base, with 15 bases sitting between them. In DNA form, the CDR3 reads TGTGCCACCCGGATGCAGGGCGGCACAGATACGCAGTATTTT. Translating gives CATRMQGGTDTQYF.

The genes are TRBV28 and TRBJ2-7; D perhaps matches TRBD1 (6 bases). V gave up 7 bases and J gave up 2 bases, with 15 bases separating them. The germline V gene has CDR1 MDHEN and CDR2 SYDVKM. The CDR3 has 14 amino acids. The CDR3 reads CASKTPGQPYEQYF. In DNA, the CDR3 is TGTGCCAGCAAGACACCCGGACAGCCCTACGAGCAGTACTTC.

The CDR3 is CASSLGQGSQPQHF. The CDR3 DNA reads TGCGCCAGCAGCTTGGGACAGGGAAGTCAGCCCCAGCATTTT. V is TRBV5-1 and J is TRBJ1-5, with 7 bases lining up with TRBD1. The V and J ends lost 0 bases and 6 bases, in that order; junction bases with no gene match: 3. Germline loops: CDR1 SGHRS, CDR2 YFSETQ. CDR3 length: 14 amino acids. Full variable domain (rest looked up from reference TRBV5-1 and TRBJ1-5): KAGVTQTPRYLIKTRGQQVTLSCSPISGHRSVSWYQQTPGQGLQFLFEYFSETQRNKGNFPGRFSGRQFSNSRSEMNVSTLELGDSALYLCASSLGQGSQPQHFGDGTRLSIL.

The chain links TRBV28 to TRBJ2-1; perhaps TRBD2 as D (6 bases). The CDR3 sequence is 15 residues long. Per the germline V gene, CDR1 is MDHEN and CDR2 is SYDVKM. Trimming took off 4 bases at V and 2 bases at J, with 12 bases between the two ends. This CDR3 reads CASSYPGLPYNEQFF. The DNA of the CDR3 is TGTGCCAGCAGTTACCCGGGACTTCCCTACAATGAGCAGTTCTTC.

This clone was seen a few times. This sequence joins TRBV11-2 and TRBJ1-1; a weak D match, TRBD1 (6 bases). Germline V gene lookup returns CDR1 SGHAT and CDR2 FQNNGV. There are 13 residues in the CDR3. V lost 1 base and J lost 7, with 10 bases in between. Written as DNA, the CDR3 is TGTGCCAGCAGCTTAGTTTTACAGGGTGAAGCTTTCTTT. This translates into CASSLVLQGEAFF.

The chain couples TRBV28 to TRBJ1-4; D is possibly TRBD1 (6 bases). V gave up 6 bases and J gave up 0 bases, with 14 bases separating them. Per germline, CDR1 MDHEN and CDR2 SYDVKM. The CDR3 totals 16 residues. The CDR3 DNA reads as TGTGCCAGCAGCTCGGGGGGGGCCACAACTAATGAAAAACTGTTTTTT. Encoded protein: CASSSGGATTNEKLFF. Full variable domain (outside the CDR3, taken from reference TRBV28 and TRBJ1-4): DVKVTQSSRYLVKRTGEKVFLECVQDMDHENMFWYRQDPGLGLRLIYFSYDVKMKEKGDIPEGYSVSREKKERFSLILESASTNQTSMYLCASSSGGATTNEKLFFGSGTQLSVL.

This clone came up once. The chain uses TRBV5-1 and TRBJ2-1, with D possibly TRBD2 on 5 matching bases. The CDR3 runs 16 residues. V dropped 3 bases and J dropped 0 bases, with 13 bases sitting between them. Germline CDR1 and CDR2: SGHRS and YFSETQ. The chain's CDR3 is CASSYLGVSSYNEQFF. The CDR3 coding sequence is TGCGCCAGCAGCTACCTCGGGGTCAGCTCCTACAATGAGCAGTTCTTC.

The chain links TRBV28 to TRBJ2-2; either TRBD1 or TRBD2 may supply D (5 bases each). V gave up 7 bases and J gave up 2 bases, with 17 bases separating them. Germline values: CDR1 MDHEN, CDR2 SYDVKM. The CDR3 has 16 residues. The DNA of the CDR3 is TGTGCCAGCACCCCTCCCGGGGCAGTTAACACCGGGGAGCTGTTTTTT. Translation: CASTPPGAVNTGELFF.

The chain employs TRBV25-1 and TRBJ2-3; 16 bases match TRBD2. The CDR3 sequence is 16 residues long. Germline V lookup: CDR1 MGHDK, CDR2 SYGVNS. Unmatched junction bases numbered 4, after V lost 4 bases and J lost 6 bases. DNA of the CDR3: TGTGCCAGCAGTGGGGGACTAGCGGGAGGGCCTGATACGCAGTATTTT. Its protein is CASSGGLAGGPDTQYF. The variable domain in full, with the rest retrieved from reference TRBV25-1 and TRBJ2-3, is EADIYQTPRYLVIGTGKKITLECSQTMGHDKMYWYQQDPGMELHLIHYSYGVNSTEKGDLSSESTVSRIRTEHFPLTLESARPSHTSQYLCASSGGLAGGPDTQYFGPGTRLTVL.

V and J are TRBV30 and TRBJ2-7; D is possibly TRBD1 or TRBD2 (5 bases each). Trimming removed 2 bases from V and 6 bases from J, with 20 bases in between. CDR3 length equals 15 residues. The germline gives CDR1 GTSNPN, CDR2 SVGIG (reference sequence). CDR3 in DNA: TGTGCCTGGAGTATTCCGGGACCCCAAGTGGGCGAGCAGTACTTC. Residues: CAWSIPGPQVGEQYF.

The chain links TRBV7-3 to TRBJ1-2, with D hard to call. The V end was cut by 0 bases, the J end by 4 bases, with 12 bases between. This CDR3 has 15 residues. CDR1 is SGHTA and CDR2 is FQGTGA in the germline V gene. The CDR3 loop is CASSLTPASPYGYTF. In nucleotides, the CDR3 is TGTGCCAGCAGCTTAACGCCCGCCAGCCCCTATGGCTACACCTTC.

The chain combines TRBV27 with TRBJ2-5, with 9 bases lining up with TRBD2. This CDR3 has 16 residues. CDR1 and CDR2 (germline): MNHEY, SMNVEV (reference sequence). Germline trimming cut 6 bases from V and 4 bases from J; bases unmatched to any gene: 12. The CDR3 nucleotides read TGTGCCAGCAGACCCCCCCGCGCGGGAGGGACAGAGACCCAGTACTTC. Amino acid sequence: CASRPPRAGGTETQYF.

This clone was observed many times. The chain is built from TRBV28 and TRBJ2-5; 10 bases line up with TRBD2. CDR1 is MDHEN and CDR2 is SYDVKM in the germline V gene. The CDR3 runs 17 residues. V was clipped by 1 base and J by 3 bases; unmatched bases: 8. CDR3 nucleotide sequence: TGTGCCAGCAGTTTATCGACTAGCGGGTACCCCGAAGAGACCCAGTACTTC. Its protein product is CASSLSTSGYPEETQYF.

V usage is TRBV29-1 and J usage is TRBJ2-3; TRBD1 agrees at 9 bases. The junction had 8 bases not matched to a gene; V was cut back by 5 bases and J by 2 bases. CDR1 SQVTM and CDR2 ANQGSEA come from the germline V gene. CDR3 length: 15 amino acids. CDR3 DNA: TGCAGCGTTTACAGGGGGCCCTACTCCACAGATACGCAGTATTTT. Translating it yields CSVYRGPYSTDTQYF.

The rearrangement uses TRBV11-2 and TRBJ2-7; tentative D call: TRBD2 (6 bases). The V end was cut by 5 bases, the J end by 7 bases, with 21 bases between. The germline V gene has CDR1 SGHAT and CDR2 FQNNGV. This CDR3 region has 15 residues. The CDR3 DNA sequence: TGTGCCAGCAGCACAAGGGACGGGAGAATTGGGGAGCAGTACTTC. Amino acid sequence: CASSTRDGRIGEQYF. The entire variable domain, with the rest obtained from reference TRBV11-2 and TRBJ2-7, is as follows: EAGVAQSPRYKIIEKRQSVAFWCNPISGHATLYWYQQILGQGPKLLIQFQNNGVVDDSQLPKDRFSAERLKGVDSTLKIQPAKLEDSAVYLCASSTRDGRIGEQYFGPGTRLTVT.